The entry that follows covers one T cell receptor beta chain sequence. Its antigen is currently unknown. The record originates from a study of cytomegalovirus exposure and HLA in healthy donors. Study results and caveats: Analysis was performed later, and it showed HLA-associated TCR beta chains to be more clonally expanded than equally common others. The authors later found most CMV-associated TCR beta chains appeared HLA-restricted.

60 Vbeta and 13 Jbeta primers were used in PCR. Generated by immunoSEQ multiplex PCR, the TCRdb table keeps only in-frame clones and is missing some. This table holds more than 65,000 clones, 76% found once. The CDR3 length is 17 residues. Material for sequencing was PBMCs. This chain links TRBV21-1 with TRBJ2-7; the table's D call of TRBD1 was not tested on the DNA. TRBV21-1 is a documented pseudogene. The sequence came from a man aged 35 to 55 in good health and CMV-seronegative. The CDR3 here is CASSPRKDGAGSYEQYF. The CDR3 nucleotides are TGTGCCAGCAGCCCTCGGAAGGATGGGGCAGGATCCTACGAGCAGTACTTC.